This TCR beta chain was sequenced in a study of shared clonotypes between healthy human individuals. Profiling relied on immunoSEQ multiplex PCR, and the TCRdb table lists in-frame clones only, not all of them. The sample contains under 2,000,000 clones, about 94% of which appear only once. The CDR3 loop spans 18 amino acids. In germline, CDR1 is SGHVS, CDR2 FQNEAQ. V was trimmed by 1 base and J by 0 bases, leaving 15 bases between them. Worth noting for this clone: Its cognate antigen is unknown.

Naive CD8 populations comprised CD45RO-negative cells positively selected for CCR7, excluding terminally differentiated effector memory CD45RA+ cells. Study findings and constraints: The naive CD4 repertoires of a handful of donors were compared, and approximately 4.5% of clonotypes were shared.

Specimen: naive CD8+ T cells sorted from blood. The sequence derives from a man between 18 and 29 years old in good health. J is TRBJ2-2 and V is TRBV7-8; a possible D gene is TRBD2 (6 bases). The CDR3 DNA is TGTGCCAGCAGCTTAGTTTGGATAGCGGACGCGAACACCGGGGAGCTGTTTTTT. Amino acid sequence: CASSLVWIADANTGELFF.